Listed below are T cell receptor beta chains from one sample, sequenced in a study of blood T cell repertoires in COVID-19. Here immunoSEQ multiplex PCR was the method, and the copy in TCRdb shows in-frame clones only, minus some. The data hold 190,000 or so clones, with around 82% observed a single time. Sequencing input: PBMCs or T cells enriched from blood (not recorded which). These receptors all stem from a man between 40 and 49 years old who had recovered from COVID-19. Each CDR3 is given with its conserved first and last residue. A D gene is named only where the DNA matches it firmly. Expanded clones are given a class, and other clones once, few, many or no size at all.

TRBV7-9,.,.,TRBJ2-1,TGTGCCAGCAGCCAAGGGGTGGAGCAGTTCTTC,CASSQGVEQFF
TRBV7-2,TRBD1,.,TRBJ2-4,TGTGCCAGCAGCTTACAGGCGGGACAGGGTGGCAAAAACATTCAGTACTTC,CASSLQAGQGGKNIQYF
TRBV27,.,.,TRBJ1-1,TGTGCCAGCACCCCCATTGGGGGGGCTCGAACTGAAGCTTTCTTT,CASTPIGGARTEAFF
TRBV24-1,TRBD1,.,TRBJ2-3,TGTGCCACCAAGGGGGCAGGGGTAACAGATACGCAGTATTTT,CATKGAGVTDTQYF
TRBV24-1,.,.,TRBJ1-5,TGTGCCACCAGTGGACTATCTAGCAATCAGCCCCAGCATTTT,CATSGLSSNQPQHF
TRBV7-9,.,.,TRBJ1-1,TGTGCCAGCAGCCCGGCGACAGGTCAGAACACTGAAGCTTTCTTT,CASSPATGQNTEAFF
TRBV3-1/TRBV3-2,TRBD1,.,TRBJ2-5,TGTGCCAGCACCCGCTTGGACAGGGGACGATGGGCGTACCAAGAGACCCAGTACTTC,CASTRLDRGRWAYQETQYF
TRBV9,.,.,TRBJ2-6,TGTGCCAGCAGCGTAGCCCCGCGTGACAGGCCTGGGGCCAACGTCCTGACTTTC,CASSVAPRDRPGANVLTF
TRBV11-2,TRBD1,once,TRBJ2-2,TGTGCCAGCAGCTTATGGACAGGGGTGACCGGGGAGCTGTTTTTT,CASSLWTGVTGELFF
TRBV28,TRBD1,.,TRBJ1-5,TGTGCCAGCAGTAGATGGACAGGGGACCGCAATCAGCCCCAGCATTTT,CASSRWTGDRNQPQHF
TRBV9,.,.,TRBJ2-7,TGTGCCAGCAGCGTAGACAGAGGGAGCTACGAGCAGTACTTC,CASSVDRGSYEQYF
TRBV5-1,TRBD2,.,TRBJ2-5,TGCGCCAGCAGCTCCCAGACTAGCGGCCAAGAGACCCAGTACTTC,CASSSQTSGQETQYF
TRBV9,.,.,TRBJ2-2,TGTGCCAGCAGCGTAGAAAGGGGTTACACCGGGGAGCTGTTTTTT,CASSVERGYTGELFF
TRBV2,TRBD2,.,TRBJ2-1,TGTGCCAGCAGCCTGAGACTAGCGGGAGGGCCGAGAAATGAGCAGTTCTTC,CASSLRLAGGPRNEQFF
TRBV5-4,.,.,TRBJ1-1,TGTGCCAGCAGCTTGGGTGGAGGGCGCGACACTGAAGCTTTCTTT,CASSLGGGRDTEAFF
TRBV30,TRBD2,.,TRBJ2-1,TGTGCCTGGAGTGTTAAAGCGGGAGGAAATGAGCAGTTCTTC,CAWSVKAGGNEQFF
TRBV7-3,TRBD1,.,TRBJ2-5,TGTGCCAGCAGCTTAACGACAGGGGGCGGGGAGACCCAGTACTTC,CASSLTTGGGETQYF
TRBV4-2,.,.,TRBJ1-6,TGTGCCAGCAGCCAAGATTCGGGGGGGTCGTCCCTCCACTTT,CASSQDSGGSSLHF
TRBV2,TRBD1,.,TRBJ2-2,TGTGCCAGCAGTGAAAACAGGGGGACCGGGGAGCTGTTTTTT,CASSENRGTGELFF
TRBV28,TRBD1,.,TRBJ2-7,TGTGCCAGCAGTTTTCCCCGGGACAGCACCCCCTACGAGCAGTACTTC,CASSFPRDSTPYEQYF
TRBV5-1,.,.,TRBJ1-2,TGCGCCAGCAGCTTGGCGGAGGGCGCGGATGGCTACACCTTC,CASSLAEGADGYTF
TRBV5-8,TRBD2,.,TRBJ2-7,TGTGCCAGCAGCGGCGGACTAGTAGACGAGCAGTACTTC,CASSGGLVDEQYF